A selection of T cell receptor beta chains follows, all from one sample in a study of patients and donors after allogeneic stem cell transplantation. TCRdb fed the RT-PCR reads into MiXCR, producing one record per CDR3 protein. The table lists tens of thousands of distinct CDR3 sequences, 4.5% to 5% of them singletons, with approximately 2.5% in the top ten. The sequencing input was blood, either unsorted or a sorted T cell fraction (not recorded which). These receptors were collected from a human donor who was either an allogeneic HSCT recipient or a stem cell or donor lymphocyte infusion donor (not recorded which). It is not recorded whose cells these are; they may come from a transplant donor. CDR3s include the opening cysteine and the closing phenylalanine or tryptophan. D genes are given only for firm matches. A clone size is listed for some rows: how often the clone was seen (once, few, many), or a class if it is expanded.

TRBV24-1	many	TRBD1	TRBJ1-2	TGTGCCACCAGTACAGGGGAGACAAGAAAAAACTATGGCTACACCTTC	CATSTGETRKNYGYTF
TRBV5-1	many	TRBD2	TRBJ2-1	TGCGCCAGCAGCTTGGAGGGACTAGACTACAATGAGCAGTTCTTC	CASSLEGLDYNEQFF
TRBV5-8	many	TRBD2	TRBJ2-1	TGTGCCAGCAGCTTGCTAGCGGGAGCCTCTCTATACAATGAGCAGTTCTTC	CASSLLAGASLYNEQFF
TRBV9	many	.	TRBJ1-1	TGTGCCAGCAGCGTAGCAGGGGACACTGAAGCTTTCTTT	CASSVAGDTEAFF
TRBV2	many	.	TRBJ2-6	TGTGCCTCCTCTATGGAACCGCCGGCCAACGTCCTGACTTTC	CASSMEPPANVLTF
TRBV11-3	many	TRBD2	TRBJ2-7	TGTGCCAGCAGCTCGGGACTAGCGGGGGGGCCGCCCTACGAGCAGTACTTC	CASSSGLAGGPPYEQYF
TRBV7-9	many	.	TRBJ2-1	TGTGCCAGCAGCTTAGCGGGGGCAGGCCCCAATGAGCAGTTCTTC	CASSLAGAGPNEQFF
TRBV5-4	few	.	TRBJ2-3	TGTGCCAGCAACACACCGCAGGGGACAGATACGCAGTATTTT	CASNTPQGTDTQYF
TRBV2	many	.	TRBJ2-1	TGTGCCAGCAGTGAAGCTGGAGGGGGGGCTCACAATGAGCAGTTCTTC	CASSEAGGGAHNEQFF
TRBV5-1	few	.	TRBJ2-7	TGCGCCAGCAGCCCCCTAGGTCTAGGAGGATACGAGCAGTACTTC	CASSPLGLGGYEQYF
TRBV20-1	.	.	TRBJ1-5	TGCAGTGCTAGACCGGGGGCCGATCAGCCCCAGCATTTT	CSARPGADQPQHF
TRBV5-1	few	.	TRBJ2-1	TGCGCCAGCAGCAAGGACTATTCCTACAATGAGCAGTTCTTC	CASSKDYSYNEQFF
TRBV20-1	.	.	TRBJ2-7	TGCAGTGCTAGCATACTTAGCCTCTCCTACGAGCAGTACTTC	CSASILSLSYEQYF
TRBV11-1	many	TRBD2	TRBJ2-1	TGTGCCAGCAGCTACTTAGCGGGAGACCATCGAAGCTCCTACAATGAGCAGTTCTTC	CASSYLAGDHRSSYNEQFF
TRBV2	once	.	TRBJ2-1	TGTGCCAGCAGCGGGGACTACAATGAGCAGTTCTTC	CASSGDYNEQFF
TRBV7-6	.	.	TRBJ1-3	TGTGCCAGCAGCCCTCAGGACAGCAGCTCTGGAAACACCATATATTTT	CASSPQDSSSGNTIYF
TRBV7-9	many	TRBD2	TRBJ2-5	TGTGCCAGCAGCTTAAGCGGTCTAGCGGGAGGAGAGACCCAGTACTTC	CASSLSGLAGGETQYF
TRBV18	many	.	TRBJ1-6	TGTGCCAGCTCACCGGGTGTAAATTCACCCCTCCACTTT	CASSPGVNSPLHF
TRBV5-6	many	TRBD1	TRBJ2-3	TGTGCCAGCAGCTCCGGGACAGGGGGAATTACAGATACGCAGTATTTT	CASSSGTGGITDTQYF
TRBV7-3	many	.	TRBJ2-5	TGTGCCAGCAGCTTATTCCTCCGGCAGACCCAGTACTTC	CASSLFLRQTQYF
TRBV27	few	.	TRBJ1-2	TGTGCCAGCAGTTTATCCGGACAGTCGGGTGGCTATGGCTACACCTTC	CASSLSGQSGGYGYTF
TRBV7-3	.	TRBD1	TRBJ2-3	TGTGCCAGCAGCTTAGGGGGACAGGTAGCAACAGATACGCAGTATTTT	CASSLGGQVATDTQYF
TRBV2	few	TRBD1	TRBJ2-5	TGTGCCAGCAGTCCTGGCCTTGAAGGGACAGGGTTTGAGACCCAGTACTTC	CASSPGLEGTGFETQYF
TRBV6-1	many	.	TRBJ1-6	TGTGCCAGCAGTACGCCCTCGATTTCACCCCTCCACTTT	CASSTPSISPLHF
TRBV6-1	many	.	TRBJ1-3	TGTGCCAGCAACGTGGACGGCTCTGGAAACACCATATATTTT	CASNVDGSGNTIYF
TRBV5-1	many	.	TRBJ1-6	TGCGCCAGCAGCTTGAGAACACTGAGCTCCTATAATTCACCCCTCCACTTT	CASSLRTLSSYNSPLHF
TRBV27	many	.	TRBJ2-1	TGTGCCAGCAGCCGGGGAGGTCGCGGGAATATGAGGAATGAGCAGTTCTTC	CASSRGGRGNMRNEQFF
TRBV12-3/TRBV12-4	.	TRBD2	TRBJ2-2	TGTGCCAGCATGGGGGGGTTCACCGGGGAGCTGTTTTTT	CASMGGFTGELFF
TRBV18	few	.	TRBJ1-1	TGTGCCAGCTCACCCGACCCGGGTGCTGAAGCTTTCTTT	CASSPDPGAEAFF
TRBV6-5	.	.	TRBJ1-3	TGTGCCAGCAGTTACTCGATGAGGACAGTCTCTGGAAACACCATATATTTT	CASSYSMRTVSGNTIYF
TRBV19	few	.	TRBJ2-2	TGTGCCAGTAGTATAGTACAGGGACGCACCGGGGAGCTGTTTTTT	CASSIVQGRTGELFF
TRBV28	many	TRBD2	TRBJ2-1	TGTGCCAGCAGCCCGCGGGTTAGCGGGAGATACAATGAGCAGTTCTTC	CASSPRVSGRYNEQFF
TRBV5-1	medium-sized	.	TRBJ1-2	TGCGCCAGCAGCTTGGAAGGGGAGGTGGGCTACACCTTC	CASSLEGEVGYTF
TRBV11-2	.	TRBD2	TRBJ2-1	TGTGCCAGCAGCAAAAAAACGCAGTCTAGCGGCCTGGAGCAGTTCTTC	CASSKKTQSSGLEQFF
TRBV3-1	many	.	TRBJ2-3	TGTGCCAGCAGCGTCGGGGGAAGCACAGATACGCAGTATTTT	CASSVGGSTDTQYF
TRBV29-1	many	TRBD1	TRBJ2-7	TGCAGCGTGAACAGGGGGCCGAACGAGCAGTACTTC	CSVNRGPNEQYF
TRBV2	many	.	TRBJ1-5	TGTGCCAGCAGTGGCCACAGCAATCAGCCCCAGCATTTT	CASSGHSNQPQHF
TRBV28	many	.	TRBJ2-7	TGTGCCACCACTGTGGGAGGATCCTACGAGCAGTACTTC	CATTVGGSYEQYF
TRBV7-3	.	.	TRBJ2-1	TGTGCCAGCAGCTACACTCGCGGGGATGAGCAGTTCTTC	CASSYTRGDEQFF
TRBV12-5	many	TRBD2	TRBJ2-1	TGTGCTAGTGGCCTGGTGGGGACTAGCGGGAGCGGTGAGCAGTTCTTC	CASGLVGTSGSGEQFF
TRBV19	.	.	TRBJ1-5	TGTGCCAGTAGTATCAGGCGGGGCAATCAGCCCCAGCATTTT	CASSIRRGNQPQHF
TRBV5-6	.	.	TRBJ2-7	TGTGCCAGCAGCCTTACAGGTGCCGCCTACGAGCAGTACTTC	CASSLTGAAYEQYF
TRBV18	.	TRBD2	TRBJ2-3	TGTGCCAGCTCACCTTCTAGCGGGGGTACAGATACGCAGTATTTT	CASSPSSGGTDTQYF
TRBV29-1	many	TRBD2	TRBJ2-5	TGCAGCGTTGGTGGGGGGGGAGAGACCCAGTACTTC	CSVGGGGETQYF
TRBV2	.	.	TRBJ2-4	TGTGCCAGCAGTGATCGGCAGATCAAAAACATTCAGTACTTC	CASSDRQIKNIQYF
TRBV7-8	few	TRBD1	TRBJ1-1	TGTGCCAGCAGCGATAACAGACAGGGGGCGGTAGGGGCTTTCTTT	CASSDNRQGAVGAFF